This T cell receptor beta chain was retrieved from a study of blood T cell repertoires in COVID-19. The overall study: Acute and convalescent COVID-19 samples came from the United States, Italy and Spain. The analysed material was cDNA or gDNA that came from T cells, B-cell-depleted T cells, or PBMCs.

Assignment of participants to cohorts was predicated upon participant-reported clinical history. How the authors handled the data: The authors estimated nucleated cell counts from reference gene primer amplification. This table comes from immunoSEQ multiplex PCR, and its TCRdb copy is limited to in-frame clones, with some not included. For V, J and clone size, that table is used; D and trimming come from the DNA. The table has about 220,000 clones, 88% seen once. The V end lost 3 bases, the J end lost 11 bases, and 23 bases lay between the germline ends. Germline assignment: CDR1 SGDLS and CDR2 YYNGEE. The CDR3 spans 15 residues.

What was sequenced was PBMCs or T cells enriched from blood (not recorded which). The receptor comes from a woman aged 40 to 50 with acute COVID-19. This chain links TRBV9 with TRBJ1-1; D is uncertain. The CDR3 DNA reads TGTGCCAGCAGCGCCGCTGGTCTGGAGACTGAAGTGGCTTTCTTT. Translation: CASSAAGLETEVAFF. The full variable domain, its missing parts supplied by reference TRBV9 and TRBJ1-1, is DSGVTQTPKHLITATGQRVTLRCSPRSGDLSVYWYQQSLDQGLQFLIQYYNGEERAKGNILERFSAQQFPDLHSELNLSSLELGDSALYFCASSAAGLETEVAFFGQGTRLTVV.